This T cell receptor beta chain was identified in a study of tumor and adjacent non-tumor tissue in lung cancer. In germline, CDR1 is SGHRS, CDR2 YFSETQ. CDR3 length equals 12 residues. V lost 0 bases and J 14 bases, leaving 12 bases between the germline ends. The library came from three nested PCR rounds adapted from ARM-PCR protocols. TCRdb re-derived calls from the multiplex PCR reads in MiXCR, one entry per CDR3 protein. This sample has some 100,000 distinct CDR3 sequences; 75% to 90% occur once, and the top ten carry less than 40%. The template was RNA from unsorted bulk tissue. More than 3 cm separated this lung sample from the edge of the tumor.

The sequence came from a man in his sixties with small cell lung cancer. The gene calls are TRBV5-1 and TRBJ2-1; D not certain. Sequenced sample: distant non-tumor lung tissue. The CDR3 DNA sequence: TGCGCCAGCAGCTTGGAGAGTCCTCGTGAGTTCTTC. Encoded protein: CASSLESPREFF.